Reported below is one T cell receptor beta chain. This clone was detected a few times. Which antigen it targets is not known. Base qualities are not provided; no much larger clone lies one nucleotide away. The sample originates from a study of blood T cell repertoires in COVID-19 (dated by TCRdb to the early 2020s). Background on the whole study: Samples from collaborators originated in the United States, Italy and Spain and spanned both the acute and convalescent phases of COVID-19. The material from the prospective study consisted of cDNA or gDNA derived from T cells, B-cell-depleted T cells, or PBMCs. Subjects who had been exposed to COVID-19, were actively infected with it, or had recovered from it provided the deeply sampled blood TCRbeta repertoires that made up the dataset. The repertoires were released in a freely available public database intended as a resource for research on the immune response to SARS-CoV-2. The samples were drawn from the first 160 participants of the ongoing ImmuneRACE study and from 1,254 subjects provided by 6 global collaborators. A de-identified subject ID, COVID-19 status, age in years and sex were almost always included in the sample metadata. Where available, HLA class I and class II types were obtained from metadata supplied by the sample provider rather than from assay-based typing. What the research found in general, with its limitations: How much clinical and demographic metadata was included differed by source and by participant, and the metadata was provided uncurated.

TCRbeta CDR3 regions were amplified from genomic DNA using the immunoSEQ Assay, a bias-controlled multiplex PCR. The original methods were these. The number of nucleated cells in each sample was estimated from the amplification of reference gene primers within the assay. To quantify the absolute abundance of each unique TCRbeta CDR3 rearrangement, sequence reads were collapsed and filtered. Productive Simpson clonality was computed per sample as the square root of Simpson's diversity index over productive rearrangements. The clones in this table, taken by TCRdb from immuneACCESS, are in-frame only. Not every clone is retained; where verified, under half of the shortfall comes from an unresolved V gene, and the cause of the rest is unknown. From that table come the V and J calls and clone size; the DNA was used to work out D and trimming. Within this sample are 300,000 to 400,000 clones, with about 90% of them counted one time only. Approximately 0.99% of the sample belongs to the ten largest clones.

In the prospective study, participants were about 18 to 95 years old, resided in 25 or so geographic areas of the United States, and were enrolled through a virtual design. In the prospective study, cohorts were assigned on the basis of participant-reported clinical history obtained from a screening survey and a study questionnaire. For ImmuneRACE Cohort 3, a participant was defined as recovered based on two consecutive negative NP/OP PCR tests, clearance by a healthcare professional, or resolution of symptoms. In the prospective study, whole blood, serum and a nasopharyngeal or oropharyngeal swab were collected from each participant by mobile phlebotomists. Over an approximately 2-month period, participants in the prospective study had the option of providing additional blood draws and questionnaires. Before DNA extraction, blood samples from the prospective study were shipped at room temperature or frozen.

According to the germline V gene (reference sequence), CDR1 reads GTSNPN and CDR2 reads SVGIG. Trimming takes 3 bases off V and 1 base off J; junction bases not matched to a gene: 5. The CDR3 runs 15 amino acids, cysteine and phenylalanine included. The read is trimmed to its CDR3 DNA, 45 bases read in frame from base 1. The source is a woman aged 30 to 39 who had recovered from COVID-19. This sequence uses TRBV30 and TRBJ1-1; the central 10 bases match TRBD1. What was sequenced was PBMCs or T cells enriched from blood (not recorded which). The DNA sequence reads TGTGCCTGGAGGGGACAGGGGCTAGGGAACACTGAAGCTTTCTTT. This is translated as CAWRGQGLGNTEAFF. Extended through the reference TRBV30 and TRBJ1-1 proteins, this CDR3 yields the full variable domain: SQTIHQWPATLVQPVGSPLSLECTVEGTSNPNLYWYRQAAGRGLQLLFYSVGIGQISSEVPQNLSASRPQDRQFILSSKKLLLSDSGFYLCAWRGQGLGNTEAFFGQGTRLTVV.